The clone carrying this T cell receptor (beta chain) has at least ten counts. The antigen remains undetermined. The entry originates in a study of T-cell reconstitution after alpha-beta-depleted transplantation in children. Unique molecular identifiers were incorporated into the prepared TCRbeta library. Using its own MiXCR run on the PCR reads, TCRdb lists one record per CDR3 protein. The sample holds 220,000 or so distinct CDR3 sequences; roughly 8.2% are singletons and the top ten take roughly 5.8%. J gave up 9 bases and V 8 bases, and 7 bases lay outside the gene matches. The CDR3 has 12 residues. CDR1 is MNHEY and CDR2 is SVGAGI in the germline V gene. Broader study findings: From surviving recipient T cells and thymic progenitors came the high day-60 TCRbeta diversity observed in some patients.

The clonotype was recovered from a male patient aged 5 to 17 who had a stem cell transplant for acute lymphoblastic leukemia, so the T cells may come from the graft donor. The chain joins TRBV6-5 to TRBJ2-4; 7 bases map to TRBD1. Sequenced material: PBMCs, mostly from graft donor cells, taken 180 days after TCRalphabeta/CD19-depleted stem cell transplant. CDR3: CASGGTGVIQYF. For the CDR3, the DNA is TGTGCCAGCGGAGGCACAGGGGTCATTCAGTACTTC.